One sample yielded the 16 T cell receptor beta chains listed below, sequenced in a study of cytomegalovirus exposure and HLA in healthy donors. The PCR made use of 60 Vbeta and 13 Jbeta primers. The assay was immunoSEQ multiplex PCR, and TCRdb's table has in-frame clones only and misses some. This table holds about 140,000 clones, 80% to 85% found once. Sequencing input: PBMCs. The receptors originated from a female donor in good health and CMV-seronegative.

In nucleotides, the CDR3 is TGTGCCAGCGAGGGACTAGCGGGGTTCGGTCTGGGTGAGCAGTTCTTC. Its translation: CASEGLAGFGLGEQFF. The chain is built from TRBV11-1 and TRBJ2-1; 13 nucleotides match TRBD2. After removal of 8 bases from V and 9 bases from J, the junction contained 13 bases not matched to a gene. This CDR3 has 16 residues. CDR1 is SGHAT and CDR2 is FQDESV in the germline V gene (reference sequence).

The rearrangement joins TRBV18 to TRBJ2-1, with TRBD1 matching 9 bases. This CDR3 has 13 amino acids. V trimming: 3 bases; J trimming: 8 bases; junction bases outside the gene matches: 2. Per the germline V gene, CDR1 is KGHSH and CDR2 is LQKENI. The CDR3 is CASSPTGGHEQFF. CDR3 in DNA: TGTGCCAGCTCACCTACAGGGGGCCATGAGCAGTTCTTC.

This clone was seen a handful of times. The rearrangement links TRBV5-6 to TRBJ2-1; no clear D. This CDR3 spans 11 amino acids. CDR1 and CDR2 (germline): SGHDT, YYEEEE. V shed 2 bases and J shed 7 bases, with 4 bases lying between them. Here the CDR3 reads CASSLQNEQFF. For the CDR3, the DNA is TGTGCCAGCAGCTTACAGAATGAGCAGTTCTTC.

This rearrangement joins TRBV27 to TRBJ2-7; perhaps TRBD2 as D (5 bases). Germline CDR1 is MNHEY and CDR2 is SMNVEV (reference sequence). The CDR3 has 16 amino acids. The V end was cut by 3 bases, the J end by 1 base, with 16 bases between. The CDR3 nucleotides read TGTGCCAGCAGTTTTATAGGTGGAGCGGATTCCTACGAGCAGTACTTC. Translated, it gives CASSFIGGADSYEQYF.

The genes are TRBV7-9 and TRBJ2-4; 7 nucleotides match TRBD1. Trimming cost V 5 bases and J 6 bases; bases outside gene matches: 7. The CDR3 spans 14 residues. The germline V gene encodes CDR1 SEHNR and CDR2 FQNEAQ (reference sequence). The CDR3 reads CASSTSTGANIQYF. DNA of the CDR3: TGTGCCAGCAGCACATCCACAGGGGCAAACATTCAGTACTTC.

The chain recombines TRBV7-9 with TRBJ1-1; no definite D call. The V end lost 1 base, the J end lost 2 bases, and 8 bases lay between the germline ends. Per germline, CDR1 SEHNR and CDR2 FQNEAQ (reference sequence). The CDR3 is 14 amino acids. In DNA form, the CDR3 reads TGTGCCAGCAGCTTAGGATACAGTAACACTGAAGCTTTCTTT. It encodes CASSLGYSNTEAFF.

The chain employs TRBV28 and TRBJ2-7; D gene uncertain. CDR3 length: 9 amino acids. Germline loops: CDR1 MDHEN, CDR2 SYDVKM. Trimming cost V 8 bases and J 12 bases, with 11 bases left between them. CDR3 in DNA: TGTGCCAGCCAACACCGGAGGTACTTC. This gives the protein CASQHRRYF.

Only a few counts were recorded for this clone. This chain uses TRBV28 with TRBJ1-4; D is ambiguous. V was pared by 8 bases and J by 8 bases, with 9 bases between. The CDR3 length is 11 residues. Looked up from germline, CDR1 is MDHEN and CDR2 is SYDVKM. The CDR3 here is CASYSREKLFF. CDR3 sequence (DNA): TGTGCCAGCTACTCGCGAGAAAAACTGTTTTTT.

J is TRBJ2-7 and V is TRBV6-5; D perhaps matches TRBD1 (6 bases). Trimming stripped 5 bases from V and 3 bases from J, with 17 bases between. This CDR3 has 15 residues. CDR1 is MNHEY and CDR2 is SVGAGI in the germline V gene. The CDR3 DNA reads TGTGCCAGCAGTCCCGACAGGCGCACCTTCTACGAGCAGTACTTC. Translating it yields CASSPDRRTFYEQYF.

CDR3 sequence (DNA): TGCAGCGTTGTAAGGCTAGCCGGCGATGAGCAGTTCTTC. This codes for CSVVRLAGDEQFF. The J gene is TRBJ2-1, the V gene TRBV29-1, with D possibly TRBD2 on 5 matching bases. V gave up 4 bases and J gave up 8 bases, with 15 bases separating them. Germline values: CDR1 SQVTM, CDR2 ANQGSEA. The CDR3 is made up of 13 amino acids.

This chain links TRBV6-5 with TRBJ2-2; no firm D call. Germline V CDR1 and CDR2: MNHEY, SVGAGI. CDR3 length: 12 amino acids. The V end was cut by 4 bases, the J end by 5 bases, with 5 bases between. CDR3 sequence: CASSSGTGELFF. The CDR3 region has the DNA TGTGCCAGCAGTTCAGGAACCGGGGAGCTGTTTTTT.

This clone appeared a single time. The rearrangement joins TRBV19 to TRBJ2-7; 7 nucleotides line up with TRBD2. This CDR3 region has 16 residues. CDR1 is LNHDA and CDR2 is SQIVND in the germline V gene (reference sequence). The V segment lost 1 base and the J segment 4 bases; nucleotides outside the gene matches: 10. The CDR3 is CASSIGLGIGGYEQYF. The CDR3 DNA sequence: TGTGCCAGTAGTATAGGCCTCGGGATCGGGGGGTACGAGCAGTACTTC.

The chain carries TRBV6-5 and TRBJ1-5; 7 nucleotides align to TRBD1. This CDR3 comprises 15 residues. The germline CDR1 and CDR2 sequences are MNHEY and SVGAGI. The ends lost 5 bases at V and 3 bases at J; junction bases unmatched: 7. The CDR3 spells CASSVTGAFNQPQHF. CDR3 sequence (DNA): TGTGCCAGCAGTGTAACAGGGGCTTTCAATCAGCCCCAGCATTTT.

The chain has TRBV6-5 and TRBJ1-2, with D possibly being TRBD1 (5 bases). The length of the CDR3 is 16 residues. Per germline, CDR1 MNHEY and CDR2 SVGAGI. V lost 1 base and J lost 1, with 13 bases in between. In DNA, the CDR3 is TGTGCCAGCAGTTACTTAACGGGGGGACTTAACTATGGCTACACCTTC. Amino acids: CASSYLTGGLNYGYTF.

This clone has a single count. The V gene is TRBV18, the J gene TRBJ1-2, with TRBD1 identical over 7 bases. The CDR3 is 15 residues long. Germline V gene lookup returns CDR1 KGHSH and CDR2 LQKENI. V dropped 0 bases and J dropped 3; count of bases not matched to a gene: 4. CDR3 residues: CASSPPGQNHYGYTF. CDR3 nucleotide sequence: TGTGCCAGCTCACCACCGGGACAGAACCACTATGGCTACACCTTC. Looking up the rest from reference TRBV18 and TRBJ1-2 gives the full variable domain: NAGVMQNPRHLVRRRGQEARLRCSPMKGHSHVYWYRQLPEEGLKFMVYLQKENIIDESGMPKERFSAEFPKEGPSILRIQQVVRGDSAAYFCASSPPGQNHYGYTFGSGTRLTVV.

The chain recombines TRBV7-6 with TRBJ2-1; D is uncertain. CDR3 length: 18 residues. CDR1 is SGHVS and CDR2 is FNYEAQ in the germline V gene. Between the trimmed V and J ends, which lost 5 bases and 1 base, there was a span of 21 bases. DNA of the CDR3: TGTGCCAGCAGCCACCTCTCCTTCCAGGTCCGATCCTACAATGAGCAGTTCTTC. It is translated as CASSHLSFQVRSYNEQFF.